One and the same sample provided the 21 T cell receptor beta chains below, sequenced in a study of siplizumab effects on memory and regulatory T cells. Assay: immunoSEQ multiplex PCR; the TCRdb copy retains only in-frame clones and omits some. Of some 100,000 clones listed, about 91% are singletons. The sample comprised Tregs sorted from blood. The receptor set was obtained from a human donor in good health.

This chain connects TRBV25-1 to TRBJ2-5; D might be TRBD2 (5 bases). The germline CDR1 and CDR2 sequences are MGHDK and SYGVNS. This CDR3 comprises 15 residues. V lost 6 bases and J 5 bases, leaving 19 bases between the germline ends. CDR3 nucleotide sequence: TGTGCCAGCAGGGATCCTCGGGGTGGAGTGGAGACCCAGTACTTC. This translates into CASRDPRGGVETQYF.

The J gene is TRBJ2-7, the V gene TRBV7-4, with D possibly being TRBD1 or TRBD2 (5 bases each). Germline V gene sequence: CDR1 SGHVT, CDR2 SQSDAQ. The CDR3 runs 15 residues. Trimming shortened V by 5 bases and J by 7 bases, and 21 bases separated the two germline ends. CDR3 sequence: CASSLGGQYSGEQYF. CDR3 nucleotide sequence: TGTGCCAGCAGCCTAGGAGGACAATACTCGGGAGAGCAGTACTTC.

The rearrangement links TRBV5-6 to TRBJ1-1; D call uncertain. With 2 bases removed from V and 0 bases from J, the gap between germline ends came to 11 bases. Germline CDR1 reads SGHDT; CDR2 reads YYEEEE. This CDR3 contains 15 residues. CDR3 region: CASSLLGLMNTEAFF. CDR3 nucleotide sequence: TGTGCCAGCAGCTTACTAGGCTTAATGAACACTGAAGCTTTCTTT.

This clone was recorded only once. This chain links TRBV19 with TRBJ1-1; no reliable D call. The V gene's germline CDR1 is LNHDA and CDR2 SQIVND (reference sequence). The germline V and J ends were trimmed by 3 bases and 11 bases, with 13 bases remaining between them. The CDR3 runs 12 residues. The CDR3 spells CASSMGVGYAFF. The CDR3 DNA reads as TGTGCCAGTAGTATGGGCGTTGGGTACGCTTTCTTT.

As DNA, the CDR3 is TGCGCCAGCAGCTTTTACCCAGGGGGCAATCAGCCCCAGCATTTT. It specifies CASSFYPGGNQPQHF. J is TRBJ1-5 and V is TRBV5-1; TRBD1 is a possible D gene (6 bases). The CDR3 has 15 amino acids. The germline CDR1 and CDR2 sequences are SGHRS and YFSETQ. The V end was cut by 2 bases, the J end by 2 bases, with 11 bases between.

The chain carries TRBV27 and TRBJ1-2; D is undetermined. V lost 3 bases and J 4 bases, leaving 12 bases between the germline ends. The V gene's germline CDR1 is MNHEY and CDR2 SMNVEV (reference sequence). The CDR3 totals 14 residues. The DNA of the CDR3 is TGTGCCAGCAGTTTTTCAGGCCTTAGCTATGGCTACACCTTC. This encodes CASSFSGLSYGYTF.

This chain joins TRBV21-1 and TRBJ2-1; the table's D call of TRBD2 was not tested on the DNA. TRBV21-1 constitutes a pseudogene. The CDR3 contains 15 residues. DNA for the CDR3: TGTGCCAGCACCGTCGGCGGGTCCTCCTACAATGAGCAGTTCTTC. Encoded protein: CASTVGGSSYNEQFF.

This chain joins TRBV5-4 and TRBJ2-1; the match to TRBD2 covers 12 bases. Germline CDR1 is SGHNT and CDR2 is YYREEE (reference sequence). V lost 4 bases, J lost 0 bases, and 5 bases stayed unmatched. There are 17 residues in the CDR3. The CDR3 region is CASSPGTSGYSYNEQFF. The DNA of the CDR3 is TGTGCCAGCAGCCCCGGGACTAGCGGGTACTCCTACAATGAGCAGTTCTTC.

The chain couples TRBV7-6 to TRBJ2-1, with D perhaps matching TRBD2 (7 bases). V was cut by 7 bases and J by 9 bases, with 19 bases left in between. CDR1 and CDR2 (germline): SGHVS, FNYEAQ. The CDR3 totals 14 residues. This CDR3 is CASTSGGHFSEQFF. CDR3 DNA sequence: TGTGCCAGCACCTCCGGGGGGCATTTCAGTGAGCAGTTCTTC.

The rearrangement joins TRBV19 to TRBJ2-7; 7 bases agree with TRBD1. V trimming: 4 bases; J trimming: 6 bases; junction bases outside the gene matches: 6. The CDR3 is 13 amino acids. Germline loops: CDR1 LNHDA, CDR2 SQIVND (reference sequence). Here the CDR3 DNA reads TGTGCCAGTAGTACGCAACAGGGGAGCGAGCAGTACTTC. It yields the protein CASSTQQGSEQYF.

The DNA of the CDR3 is TGTGCCACCAGCTTAGCGGGGTCTGGGGCCAACGTCCTGACTTTC. The encoded protein is CATSLAGSGANVLTF. V is TRBV15 and J is TRBJ2-6; 8 bases fit TRBD2. Germline V gene sequence: CDR1 LNHNV, CDR2 YYDKDF (reference sequence). The CDR3 runs to 15 residues. After removal of 5 bases from V and 1 base from J, the junction contained 1 base not matched to a gene.

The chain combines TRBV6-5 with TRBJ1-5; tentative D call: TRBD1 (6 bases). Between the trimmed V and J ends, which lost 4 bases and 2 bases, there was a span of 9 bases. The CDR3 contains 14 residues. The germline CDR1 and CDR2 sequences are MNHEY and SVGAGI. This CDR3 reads CASSSRGGNQPQHF. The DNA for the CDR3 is TGTGCCAGCAGTTCCAGGGGCGGCAATCAGCCCCAGCATTTT.

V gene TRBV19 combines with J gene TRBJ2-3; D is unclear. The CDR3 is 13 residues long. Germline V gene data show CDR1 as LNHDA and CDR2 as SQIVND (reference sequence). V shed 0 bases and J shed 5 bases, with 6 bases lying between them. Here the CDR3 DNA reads TGTGCCAGTAGTATAGATTACGGAGATACGCAGTATTTT. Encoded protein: CASSIDYGDTQYF.

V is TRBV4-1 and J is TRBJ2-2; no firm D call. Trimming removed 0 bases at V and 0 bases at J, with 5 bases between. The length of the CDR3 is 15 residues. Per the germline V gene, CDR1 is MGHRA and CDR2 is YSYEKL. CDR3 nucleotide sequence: TGCGCCAGCAGCCAAGAAATTTCGAACACCGGGGAGCTGTTTTTT. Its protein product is CASSQEISNTGELFF.

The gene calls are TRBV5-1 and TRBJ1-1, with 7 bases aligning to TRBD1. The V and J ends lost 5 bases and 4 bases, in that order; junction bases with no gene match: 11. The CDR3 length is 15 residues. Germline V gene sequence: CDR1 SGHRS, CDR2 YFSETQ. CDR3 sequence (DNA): TGCGCCAGCAGTTTGCTATCGACAGGGCTCACTGAAGCTTTCTTT. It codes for CASSLLSTGLTEAFF.

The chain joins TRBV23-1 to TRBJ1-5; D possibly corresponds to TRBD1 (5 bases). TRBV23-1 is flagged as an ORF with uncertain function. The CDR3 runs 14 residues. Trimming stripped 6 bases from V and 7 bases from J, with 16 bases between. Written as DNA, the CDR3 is TGCGCCAGCAGACTCAGGGTTCGGGAACAGCCCCAGCATTTT. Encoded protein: CASRLRVREQPQHF.

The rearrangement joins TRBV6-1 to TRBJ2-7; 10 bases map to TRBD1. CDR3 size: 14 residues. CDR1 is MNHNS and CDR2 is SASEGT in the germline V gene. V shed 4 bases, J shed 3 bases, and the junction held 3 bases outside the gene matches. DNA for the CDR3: TGTGCCAGCAGTGCTCGGACAGGGGGCTACGAGCAGTACTTC. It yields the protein CASSARTGGYEQYF.

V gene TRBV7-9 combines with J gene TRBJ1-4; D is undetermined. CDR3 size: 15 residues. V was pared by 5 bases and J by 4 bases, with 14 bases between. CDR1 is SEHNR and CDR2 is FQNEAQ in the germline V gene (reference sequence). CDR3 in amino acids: CASSIFGINNEKLFF. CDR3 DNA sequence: TGTGCCAGCAGCATTTTCGGGATAAATAATGAAAAACTGTTTTTT.

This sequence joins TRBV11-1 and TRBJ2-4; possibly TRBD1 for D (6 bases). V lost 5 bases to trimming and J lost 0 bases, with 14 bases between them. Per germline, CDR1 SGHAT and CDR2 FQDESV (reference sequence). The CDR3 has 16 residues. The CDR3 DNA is TGTGCCAGCAGCAGCGGACAGTTACTAGCCAAAAACATTCAGTACTTC. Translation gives CASSSGQLLAKNIQYF.

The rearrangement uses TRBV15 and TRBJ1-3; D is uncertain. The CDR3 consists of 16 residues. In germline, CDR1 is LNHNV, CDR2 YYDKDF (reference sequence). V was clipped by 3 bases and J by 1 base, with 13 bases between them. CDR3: CATSSRGIRSGNTIYF. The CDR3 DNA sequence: TGTGCCACCAGCAGCAGAGGAATAAGATCTGGAAACACCATATATTTT.

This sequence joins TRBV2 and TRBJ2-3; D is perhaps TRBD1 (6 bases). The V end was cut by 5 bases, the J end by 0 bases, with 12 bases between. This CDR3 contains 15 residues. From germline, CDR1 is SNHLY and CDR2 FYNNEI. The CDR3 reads CASSQGIASTDTQYF. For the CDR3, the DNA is TGTGCCAGCAGTCAGGGGATAGCTAGCACAGATACGCAGTATTTT.